The entry below describes one TCR beta chain. Antigen: not known. This specimen belongs to a study of CD8+ T cells in alopecia areata. Study information: Severity was scored as percentage of affected scalp area in treated patients. Overall study findings and caveats: Treatment with tofacitinib significantly lowered scalp clonality and reduced expanded CD8+ clones among the top 100. Throughout tofacitinib, many expanded lesional clones continued to persist in scalp and blood.

Treatment denoted: oral pan-JAK inhibitor, 5-10 mg twice daily. Extracted RNA was reverse transcribed, and the resulting cDNA served as sequencing template. The repertoire was sequenced with immunoSEQ multiplex PCR; TCRdb's copy has only in-frame clones and lacks some. Counted here are fewer than 350,000 clones, 58% occurring once; the ten biggest clones make up approximately 2%. Germline V CDR1 and CDR2: SNHLY, FYNNEI. This CDR3 comprises 16 residues. The V gene end was trimmed by 8 bases and the J gene end by 4 bases; junction bases not matched to a gene: 8. This clonotype was sampled from a human donor with alopecia areata. The input for sequencing was CD4+ T cells sorted from blood, taken at week 24, from a patient treated with tofacitinib. The chain is built from TRBV2 and TRBJ2-3; 14 bases are shared with TRBD2. The chain's CDR3 is CASLRLAGGPADTQYF. CDR3 nucleotides: TGTGCCAGCCTTAGACTAGCGGGGGGGCCGGCAGATACGCAGTATTTT.